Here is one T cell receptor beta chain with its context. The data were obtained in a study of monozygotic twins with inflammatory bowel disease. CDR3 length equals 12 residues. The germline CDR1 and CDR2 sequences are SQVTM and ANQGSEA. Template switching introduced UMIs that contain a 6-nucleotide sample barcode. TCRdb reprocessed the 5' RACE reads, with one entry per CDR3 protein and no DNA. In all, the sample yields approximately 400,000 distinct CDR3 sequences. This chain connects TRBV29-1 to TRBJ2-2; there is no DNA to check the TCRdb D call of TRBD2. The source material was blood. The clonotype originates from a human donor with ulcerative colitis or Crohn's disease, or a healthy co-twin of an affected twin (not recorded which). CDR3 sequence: CSVGSGAGELFF.